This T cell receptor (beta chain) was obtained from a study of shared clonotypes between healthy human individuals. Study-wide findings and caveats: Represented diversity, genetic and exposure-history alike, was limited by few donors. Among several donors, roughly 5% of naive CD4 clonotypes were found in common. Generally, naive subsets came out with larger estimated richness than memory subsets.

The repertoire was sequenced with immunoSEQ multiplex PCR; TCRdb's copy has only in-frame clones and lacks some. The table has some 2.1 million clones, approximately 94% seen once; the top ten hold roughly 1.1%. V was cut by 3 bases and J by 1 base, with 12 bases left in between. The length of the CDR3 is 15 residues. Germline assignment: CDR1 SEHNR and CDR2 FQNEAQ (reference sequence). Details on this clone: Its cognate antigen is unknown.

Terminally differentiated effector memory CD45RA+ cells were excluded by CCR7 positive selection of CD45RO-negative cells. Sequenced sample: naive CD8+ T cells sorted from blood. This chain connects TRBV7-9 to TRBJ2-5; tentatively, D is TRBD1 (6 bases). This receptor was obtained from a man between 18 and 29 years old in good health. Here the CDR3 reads CASSFFGGTQETQYF. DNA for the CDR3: TGTGCCAGCAGCTTCTTTGGGGGCACCCAAGAGACCCAGTACTTC.